A selection of T cell receptor beta chains follows, all from one sample in a study of patients and donors after allogeneic stem cell transplantation. TCRdb analysed the RT-PCR reads with MiXCR anew, one entry per CDR3 protein. This table has about 960,000 distinct CDR3 sequences, about 20% appearing once. Input material: blood, either unsorted or a sorted T cell fraction (not recorded which). The receptors stem from a human donor who was either an allogeneic HSCT recipient or a stem cell or donor lymphocyte infusion donor (not recorded which). It is not recorded whose cells these are; they may come from a transplant donor. CDR3s include the opening cysteine and the closing phenylalanine or tryptophan. D genes are given only for firm matches. Size is stated for part of the rows, as once, few or many counts, or as a class when the clone is expanded.

TRBV9	TRBJ1-6	few	.	14	CASSVGHPNSPLHF	TGTGCCAGCAGCGTAGGCCATCCTAATTCACCCCTCCACTTT
TRBV6-5	TRBJ2-3	few	.	14	CASSYGGRTDTQYF	TGTGCCAGCAGTTATGGGGGTCGCACAGATACGCAGTATTTT
TRBV4-2	TRBJ2-7	.	TRBD2	16	CASSQDRPSGSGEQYF	TGTGCCAGCAGCCAAGATCGTCCTAGCGGGAGCGGTGAGCAGTACTTC
TRBV21-1	TRBJ1-1	.	.	13	CASSIAGNTEAFF	TGTGCCAGCAGCATTGCCGGGAACACTGAAGCTTTCTTT
TRBV20-1	TRBJ2-1	.	.	11	CSARVVERWFF	TGCAGTGCTAGAGTTGTCGAGCGGTGGTTCTTC
TRBV4-1	TRBJ1-1	few	.	17	CASSPGGLPTGNTEAFF	TGCGCCAGCAGCCCGGGGGGACTTCCCACGGGGAACACTGAAGCTTTCTTT
TRBV12-3/TRBV12-4	TRBJ2-3	many	.	14	CASSFASFTDTQYF	TGTGCCAGCAGTTTTGCCAGCTTCACAGATACGCAGTATTTT
TRBV29-1	TRBJ2-3	few	TRBD2	14	CSVDWAGGTDTQYF	TGCAGCGTTGATTGGGCGGGGGGCACAGATACGCAGTATTTT
TRBV9	TRBJ1-6	.	.	14	CASSARGSNSPLHF	TGTGCCAGCAGCGCCCGGGGTTCTAATTCACCCCTCCACTTT
TRBV9	TRBJ2-1	few	.	15	CASSLGSARYNEQFF	TGTGCCAGCTCCCTGGGTTCCGCGCGCTACAATGAGCAGTTCTTC
TRBV28	TRBJ2-7	many	.	13	CASSPLDSYEQYF	TGTGCCAGCAGTCCCCTGGACAGTTACGAGCAGTACTTC
TRBV25-1	TRBJ2-7	.	TRBD2	15	CASGPSSGPYYEQYF	TGTGCCAGCGGACCCTCTAGCGGCCCATACTACGAGCAGTACTTC
TRBV5-1	TRBJ2-7	.	.	17	CASSLGPNRGVSYEQYF	TGCGCCAGCAGCTTGGGCCCAAACCGAGGGGTTAGCTACGAGCAGTACTTC
TRBV11-2	TRBJ2-7	few	.	15	CASSLEAGDSYEQYF	TGTGCCAGCAGCTTAGAGGCAGGGGACTCCTACGAGCAGTACTTC
TRBV24-1	TRBJ2-4	few	.	14	CATSGSKAGNIQYF	TGTGCCACCAGTGGTAGTAAGGCCGGAAACATTCAGTACTTC
TRBV10-3	TRBJ2-3	few	TRBD2	14	CAIRLAGGSDTQYF	TGTGCCATCAGACTAGCGGGAGGGTCAGATACGCAGTATTTT
TRBV4-2	TRBJ2-3	few	TRBD2	16	CASSQGAGGGTDTQYF	TGTGCCAGCAGCCAAGGAGCGGGGGGTGGCACAGATACGCAGTATTTT
TRBV12-3/TRBV12-4	TRBJ2-1	many	.	14	CASSPDSKINEQFF	TGTGCCAGCAGTCCGGACAGCAAAATTAATGAGCAGTTCTTC
TRBV20-1	TRBJ1-6	.	.	19	CSAKVRIQPQLSYNSPLHF	TGCAGTGCTAAAGTGAGGATACAGCCCCAACTTTCCTATAATTCACCCCTCCACTTT
TRBV5-4	TRBJ1-1	.	.	15	CATRVAGRVNTEAFF	TGTGCCACCAGAGTAGCGGGAAGGGTGAACACTGAAGCTTTCTTT
TRBV15	TRBJ2-5	few	.	12	CATSRDQETQYF	TGTGCCACCAGCAGAGATCAGGAGACCCAGTACTTC
TRBV7-8	TRBJ2-1	.	.	17	CASSLEGSVGSYNEQFF	TGTGCCAGCAGCTTAGAAGGGTCGGTCGGGAGTTACAATGAGCAGTTCTTC
TRBV20-1	TRBJ1-3	.	.	16	CSASPAVTPSGNTIYF	TGCAGTGCTAGTCCGGCCGTTACCCCCTCTGGAAACACCATATATTTT
TRBV9	TRBJ1-4	.	TRBD1	15	CASSVDGRGLEKLFF	TGTGCCAGCAGCGTAGATGGCAGGGGGCTCGAAAAACTGTTTTTT
TRBV15	TRBJ2-5	few	.	16	CATSRDGVSGIETQYF	TGTGCCACCAGCAGAGATGGGGTTTCCGGGATCGAGACCCAGTACTTC
TRBV7-9	TRBJ2-5	.	TRBD1	15	CASSLGTGEWETQYF	TGTGCCAGCAGCCTGGGGACAGGGGAGTGGGAGACCCAGTACTTC
TRBV20-1	TRBJ1-1	.	.	15	CSARMARGGNTEAFF	TGCAGTGCTAGAATGGCTCGGGGTGGGAACACTGAAGCTTTCTTT
TRBV20-1	TRBJ2-5	few	.	14	CSARDFWGKETQYF	TGCAGTGCTAGAGATTTTTGGGGGAAAGAGACCCAGTACTTC
TRBV5-1	TRBJ2-3	.	TRBD2	16	CASSYTGTSYTDTQYF	TGCGCCAGCAGCTACACCGGGACTAGCTACACAGATACGCAGTATTTT
TRBV19	TRBJ2-3	once	.	12	CASSMGRDTQYF	TGTGCCAGTAGTATGGGGAGAGATACGCAGTATTTT